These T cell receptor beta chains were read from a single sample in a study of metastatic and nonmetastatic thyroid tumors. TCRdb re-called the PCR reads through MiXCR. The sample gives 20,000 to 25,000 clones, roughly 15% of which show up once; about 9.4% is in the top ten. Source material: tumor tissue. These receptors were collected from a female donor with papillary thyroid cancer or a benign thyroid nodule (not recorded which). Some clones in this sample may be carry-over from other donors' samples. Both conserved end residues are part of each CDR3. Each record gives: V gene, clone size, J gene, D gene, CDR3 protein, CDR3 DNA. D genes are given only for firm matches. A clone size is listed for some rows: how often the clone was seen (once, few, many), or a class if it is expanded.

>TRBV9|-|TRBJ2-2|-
CASSLDGRIGEPFF
TGTGCCAGCAGCTTAGACGGGAGAATCGGGGAGCCGTTTTTT
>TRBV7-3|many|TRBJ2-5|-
CASSPGAGETQYF
TGTGCCAGCAGCCCAGGGGCGGGAGAGACCCAGTACTTC
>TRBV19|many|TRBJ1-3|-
CASSPGTSLGNTIYF
TGTGCCAGTAGCCCCGGGACATCCCTTGGAAACACCATATATTTT
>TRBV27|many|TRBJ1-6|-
CASSYGTVLNSPLHF
TGTGCCAGCAGCTACGGGACGGTTCTTAATTCACCCCTCCACTTT
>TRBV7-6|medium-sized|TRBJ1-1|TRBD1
CASSQGQGGTEAFF
TGTGCCAGCAGCCAGGGACAGGGGGGCACTGAAGCTTTCTTT
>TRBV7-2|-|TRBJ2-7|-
CASSLSGTGSYEQYF
TGTGCCAGCAGCCTGTCCGGGACGGGATCCTACGAGCAGTACTTC
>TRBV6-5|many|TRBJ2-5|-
CASSYKGRGFGTQYF
TGTGCCAGCAGTTATAAGGGGCGGGGCTTTGGGACCCAGTACTTC
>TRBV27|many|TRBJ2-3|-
CASSNTDTQYF
TGTGCCAGCAGTAACACAGATACGCAGTATTTT
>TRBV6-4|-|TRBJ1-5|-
CASSADSYKSQHF
TGTGCCAGCAGTGCCGACAGCTATAAGTCCCAGCATTTT
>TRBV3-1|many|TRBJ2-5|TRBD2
CASTLTSGQETQYF
TGTGCCAGCACATTGACTAGCGGGCAAGAGACCCAGTACTTC
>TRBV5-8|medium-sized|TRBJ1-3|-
CASSLLIVGTGNTIYF
TGTGCCAGCAGCTTGTTAATCGTGGGGACTGGAAACACCATATATTTT
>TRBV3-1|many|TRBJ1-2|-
CASSQDQRGYTF
TGTGCCAGCAGCCAAGATCAGCGGGGCTACACCTTC
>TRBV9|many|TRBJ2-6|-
CASSSHGAGANVLTF
TGTGCCAGCAGCTCCCATGGGGCTGGGGCCAACGTCCTGACTTTC
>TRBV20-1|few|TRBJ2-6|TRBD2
CSAFIRSGIVGSGANVLTF
TGCAGTGCTTTTATCCGTAGCGGGATAGTGGGTTCTGGGGCCAACGTCCTGACTTTC